A single sample gave rise to the 31 T cell receptor beta chains below, sequenced in a study of T-cell reconstitution after alpha-beta-depleted transplantation in children. TCRbeta library construction was performed incorporating unique molecular identifiers. A single record per CDR3 protein comes from TCRdb applying MiXCR to the PCR reads. This table holds about 500,000 distinct CDR3 sequences, around a third found once. The sequencing here drew on PBMCs from the stem cell graft donor, taken from the stem cell graft. Every receptor here comes from a human donor who donated a stem cell graft to a child with aplastic anemia.

The chain has TRBV7-2 and TRBJ2-2; TRBD1 matches 7 bases. Losses at the gene ends were 6 bases for V and 5 bases for J; bases not matched to a gene: 3. Germline CDR1 and CDR2: SGHTA and FQGNSA. The CDR3 loop spans 13 amino acids. The CDR3 sequence is CASRQTGTGELFF. CDR3 bases: TGTGCCAGCAGGCAGACAGGGACCGGGGAGCTGTTTTTT. Full variable domain (remainder filled in from reference TRBV7-2 and TRBJ2-2): GAGVSQSPSNKVTEKGKDVELRCDPISGHTALYWYRQSLGQGLEFLIYFQGNSAPDKSGLPSDRFSAERTGGSVSTLTIQRTQQEDSAVYLCASRQTGTGELFFGEGSRLTVL.

This clonotype turned up a few times. The CDR3, as DNA: TGTGCCAGCAGCCTCCTTAGGATTGCGGGAGGAACCTACAATGAGCAGTTCTTC. Residues: CASSLLRIAGGTYNEQFF. The chain links TRBV13 to TRBJ2-1; TRBD2 agrees at 8 bases. The V gene's germline CDR1 is PRHDT and CDR2 FYEKMQ (reference sequence). The ends lost 5 bases at V and 2 bases at J; junction bases unmatched: 14. The CDR3 covers 18 residues. The whole variable domain, remainder taken from reference TRBV13 and TRBJ2-1, is AAGVIQSPRHLIKEKRETATLKCYPIPRHDTVYWYQQGPGQDPQFLISFYEKMQSDKGSIPDRFSAQQFSDYHSELNMSSLELGDSALYFCASSLLRIAGGTYNEQFFGPGTRLTVL.

The CDR3 region has the DNA TGTGCCAGCAGCTTAACGGGGGACAGCTTTAATCAGCCCCAGCATTTT. Amino acid sequence: CASSLTGDSFNQPQHF. V usage is TRBV7-2 and J usage is TRBJ1-5, with TRBD1 identical over 7 bases. V shed 2 bases, J shed 4 bases, and the junction held 8 bases outside the gene matches. This CDR3 region has 16 residues. Germline V gene sequence: CDR1 SGHTA, CDR2 FQGNSA.

The V call is TRBV5-4, the J call TRBJ2-7; 7 nucleotides match TRBD1. This CDR3 region has 16 residues. The V gene's germline CDR1 is SGHNT and CDR2 YYREEE (reference sequence). The J segment lost 2 bases and the V segment lost 4 bases, leaving 12 bases of the junction unmatched. This chain's CDR3 is CASSPTRQGRTYEQYF. Here the CDR3 DNA reads TGTGCCAGCAGCCCAACCCGACAGGGAAGGACCTACGAGCAGTACTTC.

The CDR3 coding sequence is TGCAGTGCTCCTGATACAGGGGAAGCTTTCTTT. Protein product: CSAPDTGEAFF. The chain combines TRBV20-1 with TRBJ1-1; TRBD1 might be the D (6 bases). In germline, CDR1 is DFQATT, CDR2 SNEGSKA (reference sequence). The CDR3 has 11 amino acids. Trimming took 5 bases from V and 8 from J, leaving 12 bases between them.

The sample holds a few counts of this clonotype. This chain links TRBV12-3 or TRBV12-4 with TRBJ2-4; the D gene is possibly TRBD2 (5 bases). The V end was cut by 4 bases, the J end by 0 bases, with 13 bases between. CDR3 size: 16 residues. In DNA form, the CDR3 reads TGTGCCAGCAGTTCGACCGGGGAGTTAGCCAAAAACATTCAGTACTTC. Its translation is CASSSTGELAKNIQYF.

This clonotype was seen a few times. This chain links TRBV30 with TRBJ1-3; 8 nucleotides match TRBD1. With V trimmed by 7 bases and J by 1 base, 9 bases remained unmatched. Germline V CDR1 and CDR2: GTSNPN, SVGIG (reference sequence). The CDR3 totals 15 residues. The CDR3 region is CASITGGLSGNTIYF. The CDR3, as DNA: TGTGCCTCAATAACAGGGGGGTTATCTGGAAACACCATATATTTT.

This clonotype was counted between two and nine times. V is TRBV29-1 and J is TRBJ1-1; D ambiguous. Germline V lookup: CDR1 SQVTM, CDR2 ANQGSEA. Deletions cut 7 bases from V and 8 bases from J, with 17 bases between. The CDR3 is 12 residues long. The CDR3 reads CSATVFNVEAFF. CDR3 in DNA: TGCAGCGCCACCGTCTTTAATGTCGAAGCTTTCTTT.

The CDR3 region is CSVEFGQGGRYTF. In DNA, the CDR3 is TGCAGCGTTGAATTCGGACAGGGTGGGCGCTACACCTTC. The chain has TRBV29-1 and TRBJ1-2; 8 bases map to TRBD1. The CDR3 spans 13 residues. With 2 bases clipped from V and 9 bases from J, the junction kept 8 bases outside the gene matches. Germline V gene data show CDR1 as SQVTM and CDR2 as ANQGSEA.

This clonotype was detected a few times. The J gene is TRBJ2-1, the V gene TRBV5-1; D is unclear. Per germline, CDR1 SGHRS and CDR2 YFSETQ. This CDR3 has 14 amino acids. The V gene lost 0 bases and the J gene lost 8 bases, with 12 bases spanning the gap. Here the CDR3 reads CASSLAAPSDEQFF. Written as DNA, the CDR3 is TGCGCCAGCAGCTTGGCTGCCCCATCGGATGAGCAGTTCTTC.

The chain links TRBV29-1 to TRBJ2-2; D gene uncertain. The CDR3 runs to 15 residues. Germline CDR1 reads SQVTM; CDR2 reads ANQGSEA. Trimming stripped 0 bases from V and 5 bases from J, with 13 bases between. The DNA for the CDR3 is TGCAGCGTTGAAGATCGGGCAGGAAGTACCGGGGAGCTGTTTTTT. Its protein is CSVEDRAGSTGELFF.

This clonotype was seen a handful of times. The rearrangement links TRBV20-1 to TRBJ2-7; 12 bases align to TRBD2. The CDR3 spans 16 residues. J was trimmed by 0 bases and V by 6 bases; bases with no gene match: 9. The germline gives CDR1 DFQATT, CDR2 SNEGSKA (reference sequence). The CDR3 coding sequence is TGCAGTGCCACGGGACTAGCGGGCGTGACCTCCTACGAGCAGTACTTC. Its protein product is CSATGLAGVTSYEQYF.

The gene calls are TRBV12-3 or TRBV12-4 and TRBJ2-6, with D perhaps given as TRBD1 or TRBD2 (6 bases each). This CDR3 region has 14 residues. V was pared by 5 bases and J by 2 bases, with 7 bases between. In DNA form, the CDR3 reads TGTGCCAGCAGTCGGGGGCCTGGGGCCAACGTCCTGACTTTC. Amino acids: CASSRGPGANVLTF.

The chain is built from TRBV12-3 or TRBV12-4 and TRBJ1-4, with TRBD1 as a possible D gene (5 bases). The CDR3 runs to 16 residues. Trimming shortened V by 6 bases and J by 8 bases, and 22 bases separated the two germline ends. Here the CDR3 DNA reads TGTGCCAGCAGCCACTCCGGGACCTGGTCGTCCGAAAAACTGTTTTTT. Its translation: CASSHSGTWSSEKLFF.

The chain links TRBV6-2 or TRBV6-3 to TRBJ2-7; TRBD1 agrees at 10 bases. The V and J ends lost 2 bases and 2 bases, in that order; junction bases with no gene match: 3. CDR1 is MNHEY, CDR2 SVGEGT, per germline. The CDR3 spans 15 residues. This chain's CDR3 is CASSYPGQGPYEQYV. The CDR3 bases are TGTGCCAGCAGTTACCCGGGACAGGGGCCCTACGAGCAGTACGTC.

This chain joins TRBV2 and TRBJ1-5, with D unclear. The ends were cut back, 8 bases at V and 7 bases at J, with 18 bases in the middle. CDR1 and CDR2 (germline): SNHLY, FYNNEI. CDR3 length: 14 residues. CDR3: CASYKERGGQPQHF. The CDR3 DNA is TGTGCCAGCTATAAAGAGCGCGGAGGACAGCCCCAGCATTTT.

This clonotype was detected a few times. The rearrangement joins TRBV20-1 to TRBJ1-5; 9 bases agree with TRBD1. The V and J ends lost 0 bases and 6 bases, in that order; junction bases with no gene match: 3. Germline V gives CDR1 DFQATT, CDR2 SNEGSKA (reference sequence). The CDR3 runs 14 residues. The DNA of the CDR3 is TGCAGTGCTAGAGAGACAGGGGGAAGTCAGCCCCAGCATTTT. This encodes CSARETGGSQPQHF.

This clonotype has more than one count but fewer than ten. This rearrangement joins TRBV9 to TRBJ1-1; D is perhaps TRBD1 (6 bases). There are 14 residues in the CDR3. CDR1 is SGDLS and CDR2 is YYNGEE in the germline V gene. Trimming pared 3 bases from V and 7 bases from J, leaving 16 bases between. The CDR3 reads CASSAQGQLGEAFF. CDR3 DNA: TGTGCCAGCAGCGCCCAGGGGCAATTGGGTGAAGCTTTCTTT.

This clonotype was counted only a few times. This rearrangement joins TRBV5-5 to TRBJ2-1; D tentatively fits TRBD1 or TRBD2 (6 bases each). From germline, CDR1 is SGHKS and CDR2 YYEKEE (reference sequence). Trimming shortened V by 4 bases and J by 6 bases, and 11 bases separated the two germline ends. The CDR3 length is 13 residues. The CDR3 sequence is CASSSTGANEQFF. For the CDR3, the DNA is TGTGCCAGCAGCAGCACGGGGGCCAATGAGCAGTTCTTC. Complete variable domain (other parts from reference TRBV5-5 and TRBJ2-1): DAGVTQSPTHLIKTRGQQVTLRCSPISGHKSVSWYQQVLGQGPQFIFQYYEKEERGRGNFPDRFSARQFPNYSSELNVNALLLGDSALYLCASSSTGANEQFFGPGTRLTVL.

This clonotype was counted a few times. The genes are TRBV5-1 and TRBJ2-7, with 9 bases matching TRBD1. This CDR3 has 15 amino acids. The ends lost 0 bases at V and 2 bases at J; junction bases unmatched: 3. Germline lookup yields CDR1 SGHRS and CDR2 YFSETQ. CDR3 region: CASSLAWDRAYEQYF. The CDR3 DNA follows: TGCGCCAGCAGCTTGGCCTGGGACAGGGCCTACGAGCAGTACTTC.

This clonotype has more than one count but fewer than ten. The J gene is TRBJ1-1, the V gene TRBV7-8, with D tentatively TRBD1 (5 bases). Trimming cost V 4 bases and J 0 bases, with 9 bases left between them. The germline V gene has CDR1 SGHVS and CDR2 FQNEAQ. The CDR3 length is 14 residues. The CDR3: CASSSGTVNTEAFF. The CDR3 nucleotides are TGTGCCAGCAGCTCTGGGACGGTGAACACTGAAGCTTTCTTT. The variable domain in full, completed from reference TRBV7-8 and TRBJ1-1, reads GAGVSQSPRYKVAKRGQDVALRCDPISGHVSLFWYQQALGQGPEFLTYFQNEAQLDKSGLPSDRFFAERPEGSVSTLKIQRTQQEDSAVYLCASSSGTVNTEAFFGQGTRLTVV.

This clonotype was seen only a few times. The DNA for the CDR3 is TGTGCCAGCGAGATTTCTATGAACACTGAAGCTTTCTTT. This translates into CASEISMNTEAFF. The V call is TRBV19, the J call TRBJ1-1; D uncertain. The CDR3 extends over 13 amino acids. Germline loops: CDR1 LNHDA, CDR2 SQIVND (reference sequence). Deletions cut 9 bases from V and 0 bases from J, with 11 bases between.

The chain carries TRBV7-9 and TRBJ2-1; maybe TRBD2 (7 bases). V was trimmed by 1 base and J by 0 bases, leaving 10 bases between them. Germline V gene lookup returns CDR1 SEHNR and CDR2 FQNEAQ (reference sequence). The CDR3 spans 16 residues. This chain's CDR3 is CASSLEGGASYNEQFF. As DNA, the CDR3 is TGTGCCAGCAGCTTAGAAGGGGGGGCCTCCTACAATGAGCAGTTCTTC.

This clonotype was recorded a few times. The chain is built from TRBV9 and TRBJ2-4; D possibly corresponds to TRBD2 (5 bases). V was cut by 3 bases and J by 10 bases, with 11 bases left in between. The CDR3 is made up of 12 amino acids. Germline CDR1 is SGDLS and CDR2 is YYNGEE. The CDR3 coding sequence is TGTGCCAGCAGCGCAAGCGGAGCTATTCAGTACTTC. It codes for CASSASGAIQYF. Full variable domain (rest looked up from reference TRBV9 and TRBJ2-4): DSGVTQTPKHLITATGQRVTLRCSPRSGDLSVYWYQQSLDQGLQFLIQYYNGEERAKGNILERFSAQQFPDLHSELNLSSLELGDSALYFCASSASGAIQYFGAGTRLSVL.

The sample holds a few counts of this clonotype. The V gene is TRBV20-1, the J gene TRBJ1-5; a possible D gene is TRBD1 (6 bases). Germline values: CDR1 DFQATT, CDR2 SNEGSKA (reference sequence). The CDR3 consists of 14 residues. Trimming removed 4 bases from V and 9 bases from J, with 19 bases in between. The DNA of the CDR3 is TGCAGTGCTATCTCGTCTCCGGGACATCGGCCCCAGCATTTT. It translates to CSAISSPGHRPQHF.

This clonotype was picked up a small number of times. The chain carries TRBV15 and TRBJ1-1, with 10 bases aligning to TRBD1. Unmatched junction bases numbered 6, after V lost 5 bases and J lost 0 bases. The CDR3 totals 16 residues. CDR1 is LNHNV, CDR2 YYDKDF, per germline (reference sequence). The CDR3 DNA reads TGTGCCACCAGCTTCCGGGACAGGGGAATGAACACTGAAGCTTTCTTT. It specifies CATSFRDRGMNTEAFF.

A single count supports this clonotype. The chain links TRBV10-3 to TRBJ2-3; tentative D call: TRBD1 (6 bases). Trimming removed 6 bases from V and 1 base from J, with 14 bases in between. Germline V gene sequence: CDR1 ENHRY, CDR2 SYGVKD. The CDR3 covers 15 residues. The CDR3 DNA reads as TGTGCCATCAGCGAAGGGGGACGGCGCACAGATACGCAGTATTTT. Amino acid sequence: CAISEGGRRTDTQYF.

The chain uses TRBV29-1 and TRBJ2-3, with D hard to call. Trimming took off 6 bases at V and 13 bases at J, with 20 bases between the two ends. The CDR3 covers 12 residues. Germline lookup yields CDR1 SQVTM and CDR2 ANQGSEA. Written as DNA, the CDR3 is TGCAGCGTGGTAAGGACCCAATACGAGGAGTATTTT. Translated: CSVVRTQYEEYF.

The chain couples TRBV7-9 to TRBJ1-1, with a weak D call TRBD1 (5 bases). The CDR3 spans 14 residues. From germline, CDR1 is SEHNR and CDR2 FQNEAQ (reference sequence). The germline V and J ends were trimmed by 5 bases and 5 bases, with 15 bases remaining between them. The CDR3 here is CASSPDPGRTEAFF. Here the CDR3 DNA reads TGTGCCAGCAGCCCAGACCCAGGGAGGACTGAAGCTTTCTTT. The full variable domain, with the rest looked up from reference TRBV7-9 and TRBJ1-1, is DTGVSQNPRHKITKRGQNVTFRCDPISEHNRLYWYRQTLGQGPEFLTYFQNEAQLEKSRLLSDRFSAERPKGSFSTLEIQRTEQGDSAMYLCASSPDPGRTEAFFGQGTRLTVV.

The sample holds a few counts of this clonotype. The rearrangement uses TRBV5-5 and TRBJ1-1; tentative D call: TRBD1 (6 bases). CDR1 is SGHKS and CDR2 is YYEKEE in the germline V gene (reference sequence). V was trimmed by 3 bases and J by 0 bases, leaving 12 bases between them. The CDR3 loop spans 15 amino acids. Here the CDR3 reads CASSSGQTVNTEAFF. For the CDR3, the DNA is TGTGCCAGCAGCTCTGGACAGACCGTGAACACTGAAGCTTTCTTT.

V gene TRBV11-1 combines with J gene TRBJ2-1, with TRBD2 identical over 10 bases. Losses at the gene ends were 5 bases for V and 8 bases for J; bases not matched to a gene: 21. There are 19 residues in the CDR3. Per the germline V gene, CDR1 is SGHAT and CDR2 is FQDESV (reference sequence). The CDR3 loop reads CASSPEGREYPSGRYEQFF. CDR3 DNA: TGTGCCAGCAGCCCGGAGGGCAGGGAGTATCCTAGCGGGAGATATGAGCAGTTCTTC.